This TCR beta chain originates from a study of regulatory T cells in long-lasting Graves disease (dated by TCRdb to 2020 to 2023). Study-wide context: Antithyroid drugs had been taken for less than 3 months by newly diagnosed Graves' disease patients. Persistent Graves' disease patients were compared with newly diagnosed Graves' disease patients by peripheral blood TCR sequencing and RNA sequencing. The study was registered as a clinical trial and conducted in China. A total of roughly 33 samples underwent TCR sequencing: about 13 from persistent and approximately 20 from newly diagnosed Graves' disease patients.

Overall results and qualifications from the work: The authors noted that the small sample size was a limitation that may lower accuracy. Peripheral blood alone was examined, since thyroid tissue, which constituted the primary lesion, could not be accessed. Only the TCR beta chain was sequenced and analyzed. TRBV28, TRBJ1-2 and TRBJ2-5 were preferentially used in persistent disease, while TRBV20-1 and TRBJ2-1 were favored in newly diagnosed disease. Persistent Graves' disease patients showed lower TCR Shannon entropy and fewer highly expanded clones than newly diagnosed patients, suggesting clonal expansion. Patients with persistent disease shared more public clonotypes (roughly 2,900) than newly diagnosed patients did (966).

The germline V gene (reference sequence) specifies GTSNPN as CDR1 and SVGIG as CDR2. The CDR3 goes from the cysteine to the phenylalanine over 14 residues. The kept DNA is CDR3 alone, 42 bases in frame from the first base. Trimming removed 4 bases from V and 3 bases from J, leaving 15 bases between the germline ends. The library was produced with multiplex PCR. Sequenced on an Illumina HiSeq 4000. TCR beta libraries were built with iRepertoire HTBI primers and Arm-PCR amplification of CDR3 regions. Before sequencing, the PCR products underwent gel purification. The paper's processing steps were these. Across samples, about 64 TRBV and 13 to 15 TRBJ segments were identified and used for gene usage analysis of CDR3 amino acid clonotypes. COPE and FqMerger were used to merge filtered high-quality paired reads into contigs. BLAST was used to align contigs to IMGT TRBV, TRBD and TRBJ reference genes, with CDR3 defined following IMGT. Any clonotype with a frequency above 0.1% was counted as a highly expanded clone. Shannon entropy served as the measure of repertoire diversity, while the Gini coefficient captured V-J evenness. A clonotype was considered public if more than one individual shared it. TCRdb itself trimmed the public reads at Q25 with fastp, ran MiXCR and retained productive beta chains. Rows are combined by CDR3 protein, so each entry shows the most common genes and DNA. The V and J calls here are based on TCRdb, not the publication. In this sample the table shows 680,000 or so distinct CDR3 sequences, 15% to 20% of which occur a single time. The ten top clones hold around a sixth of the sample.

Turning to this clonotype: Its cognate antigen has yet to be identified. No base qualities exist here, and no much larger clone lies one base off it.

Interpreted using the paper, the time point label stands for: newly diagnosed GD, antithyroid drugs for less than 3 months. For both TCR sequencing and RNA sequencing, RNA was extracted from PBMCs in TRIzol. Graves' disease was diagnosed according to American Thyroid Association guidelines. The patients came from an endocrinology department in Xi'an, China. From each patient, around 9 milliliters of peripheral blood was collected into an EDTA anticoagulant tube. PBMCs were isolated by Ficoll Paque Plus density gradient separation without further T cell sorting. An Agilent 2100 Bioanalyzer and agarose gel were used to check RNA quality, while a NanoDrop 2000 measured RNA concentration. The same data also went into a second study, on T cells in Graves' hyperthyroidism and ophthalmopathy. The second study's authors report: Stable Graves' hyperthyroidism was defined as no progression to ophthalmopathy during 18 months of follow-up. Hyperthyroidism patients were newly diagnosed, had a disease duration of under 2 months, and were aged 18 to 65 years. Patients with uncontrolled infections, other autoimmune diseases, pregnancy or lactation were excluded. Diagnoses were based on clinical symptoms, serum thyroxine and TRAb, thyroid ultrasound and orbital computed tomography. For the first round of RT-PCR on the TCR CDR3, the HTBI primer set was used together with the Qiagen OneStep RT-PCR kit. Most expanded thyroid clonotypes (frequency above 0.001) were also detected in blood, a finding suggesting that blood repertoires may reflect thyroid immune responses. Ophthalmopathy was separated from stable hyperthyroidism by a 13 V-J signature model, with over 85% sensitivity and roughly 81% specificity obtained in cross-validation and 80%/75% obtained in testing. In validation, the model predicted progression to ophthalmopathy with 55% to 71% sensitivity and less than 75% specificity, a median of approximately 6.7 months before onset. To identify TCR V-J signatures that set the groups apart, the researchers used a discovery cohort of 100 or so patients, made up of 40 to 45 with Graves' ophthalmopathy and 55 to 65 with stable Graves' hyperthyroidism. Prospective prediction of ophthalmopathy was tested in an independent validation cohort consisting of 18 hyperthyroidism patients and around 17 patients who later progressed to ophthalmopathy. The 100 discovery patients were randomly divided into training and test sets at a 7:3 ratio. In addition, the study compared T-cell repertoires in thyroid tissue and in blood from six Graves' hyperthyroidism patients. After blood sampling, hyperthyroidism patients were treated with methimazole at a starting dose of 30 mg daily, and ophthalmopathy patients were treated with high-dose intravenous methylprednisolone. The libraries were constructed in a second round of multiplex PCR and then size-selected and purified. Paired-end sequencing of the libraries was performed with 100 bp reads on an Illumina HiSeq2000. SOAPnuke was used to process the raw data, removing reads that contained adapters or uncalled bases, had a mean Phred below 15, or lacked an exact match to the constant primer or identifier. High-quality paired reads were merged with COPE v1.2.5, and unique nucleotide sequences were defined as clonotypes. MiTCR v1.1 was used to align clonotypes to the IMGT TRBV, TRBD and TRBJ reference segments. The analysis included only V-J combinations with a frequency above 0.0001, which together covered around 99% of the repertoires. The TCS score was defined as the ratio of F50 (clonal expansion) to E x V (chaos), calculated using BLOSUM62-based TCRdist between CDR3 peptides within each V-J. Welch's t-statistics and random forest reduced approximately 520 V-J features to 10 to 15, which were used in a naive Bayes classifier (R e1071). Sample size was not statistically predetermined, and investigators were not blinded to group allocation. The paper describes TCR Vbeta CDR3 sequencing of 135 peripheral blood samples, made up of 43 ophthalmopathy patients, more than 70 hyperthyroidism patients and some 17 progressor patients.

This sequence originates from a woman in her 30s with Graves disease. Donor details come from another sample of the same person, matched by shared clones. The source material was peripheral blood mononuclear cells (PBMCs), sampled at new diagnosis, from a patient treated with antithyroid drugs. This chain is built from TRBV30 and TRBJ2-5; a weak D assignment points to TRBD2 (6 bases agree). The CDR3 corresponds to CAWNPPSEKETQYF. The DNA sequence is TGTGCCTGGAATCCGCCTAGCGAGAAAGAGACCCAGTACTTC.